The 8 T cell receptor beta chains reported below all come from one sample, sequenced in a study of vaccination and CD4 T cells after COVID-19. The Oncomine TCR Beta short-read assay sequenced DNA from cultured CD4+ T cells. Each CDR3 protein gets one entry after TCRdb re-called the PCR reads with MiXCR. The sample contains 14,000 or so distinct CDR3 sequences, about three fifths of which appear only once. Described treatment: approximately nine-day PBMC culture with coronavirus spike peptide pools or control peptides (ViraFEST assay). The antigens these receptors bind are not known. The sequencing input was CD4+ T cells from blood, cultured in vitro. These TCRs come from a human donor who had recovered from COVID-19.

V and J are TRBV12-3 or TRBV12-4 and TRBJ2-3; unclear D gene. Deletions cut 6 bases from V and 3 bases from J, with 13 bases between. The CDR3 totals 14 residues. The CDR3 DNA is TGTGCCAGCAGCCTTGGTCAGGCTACAGATACGCAGTATTTT. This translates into CASSLGQATDTQYF.

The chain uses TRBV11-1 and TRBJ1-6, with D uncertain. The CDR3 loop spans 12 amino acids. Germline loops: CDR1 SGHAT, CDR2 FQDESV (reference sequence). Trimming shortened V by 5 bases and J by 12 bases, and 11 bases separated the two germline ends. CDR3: CASSPGPGPLHF. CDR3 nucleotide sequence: TGTGCCAGCAGCCCTGGCCCGGGACCCCTCCACTTT.

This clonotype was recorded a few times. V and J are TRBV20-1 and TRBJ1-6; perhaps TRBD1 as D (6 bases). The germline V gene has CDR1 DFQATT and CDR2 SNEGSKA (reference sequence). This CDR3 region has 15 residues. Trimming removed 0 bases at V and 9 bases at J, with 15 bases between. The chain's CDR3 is CSARDFYREISPLHF. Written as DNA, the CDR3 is TGCAGTGCTAGAGATTTTTACAGGGAGATTTCACCCCTCCACTTT.

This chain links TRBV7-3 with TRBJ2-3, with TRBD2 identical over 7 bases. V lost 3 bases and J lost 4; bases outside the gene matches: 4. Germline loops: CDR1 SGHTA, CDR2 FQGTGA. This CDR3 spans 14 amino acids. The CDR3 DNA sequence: TGTGCCAGCAGCTTCCGCGGGAGACCAGATACGCAGTATTTT. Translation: CASSFRGRPDTQYF. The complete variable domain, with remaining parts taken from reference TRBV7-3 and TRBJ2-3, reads GAGVSQTPSNKVTEKGKYVELRCDPISGHTALYWYRQSLGQGPEFLIYFQGTGAADDSGLPNDRFFAVRPEGSVSTLKIQRTERGDSAVYLCASSFRGRPDTQYFGPGTRLTVL.

The CDR3 loop reads CATSNSGGGRGYTF. In DNA, the CDR3 is TGTGCCACCAGCAATTCAGGGGGCGGACGGGGCTACACCTTC. This chain connects TRBV15 to TRBJ1-2, with TRBD1 matching 8 bases. Germline trimming cut 4 bases from V and 8 bases from J; bases unmatched to any gene: 9. Germline lookup yields CDR1 LNHNV and CDR2 YYDKDF (reference sequence). The CDR3 is 14 amino acids.

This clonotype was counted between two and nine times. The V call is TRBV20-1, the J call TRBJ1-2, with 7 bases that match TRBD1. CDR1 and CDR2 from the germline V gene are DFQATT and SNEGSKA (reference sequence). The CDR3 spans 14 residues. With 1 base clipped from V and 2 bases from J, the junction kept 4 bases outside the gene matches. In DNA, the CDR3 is TGCAGTGCTAGAGTTGAGGGGGCAAACTATGGCTACACCTTC. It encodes CSARVEGANYGYTF.

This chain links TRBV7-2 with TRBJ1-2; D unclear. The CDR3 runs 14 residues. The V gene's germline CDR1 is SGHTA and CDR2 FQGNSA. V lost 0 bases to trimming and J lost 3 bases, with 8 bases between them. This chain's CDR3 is CASSLASDYYGYTF. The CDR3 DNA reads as TGTGCCAGCAGCTTAGCGTCAGATTACTATGGCTACACCTTC.

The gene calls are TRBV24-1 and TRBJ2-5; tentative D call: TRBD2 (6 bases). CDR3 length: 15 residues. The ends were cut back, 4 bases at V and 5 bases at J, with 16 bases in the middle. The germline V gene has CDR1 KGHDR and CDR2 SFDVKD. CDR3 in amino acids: CATSEPGRERETQYF. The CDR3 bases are TGTGCCACCAGTGAACCCGGCCGGGAGCGGGAGACCCAGTACTTC.